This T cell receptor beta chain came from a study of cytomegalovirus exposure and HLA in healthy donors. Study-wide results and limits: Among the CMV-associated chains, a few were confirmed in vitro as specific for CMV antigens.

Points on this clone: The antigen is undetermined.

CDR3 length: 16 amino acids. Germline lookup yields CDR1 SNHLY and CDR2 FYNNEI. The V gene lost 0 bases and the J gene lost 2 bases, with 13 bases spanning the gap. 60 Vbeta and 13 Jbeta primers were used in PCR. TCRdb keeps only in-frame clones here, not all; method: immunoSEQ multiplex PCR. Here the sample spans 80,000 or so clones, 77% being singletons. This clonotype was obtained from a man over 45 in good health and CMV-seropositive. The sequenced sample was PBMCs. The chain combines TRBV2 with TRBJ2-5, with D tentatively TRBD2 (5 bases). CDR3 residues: CASSEALEGEQETQYF. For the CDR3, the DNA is TGTGCCAGCAGTGAAGCGCTTGAGGGAGAACAAGAGACCCAGTACTTC.